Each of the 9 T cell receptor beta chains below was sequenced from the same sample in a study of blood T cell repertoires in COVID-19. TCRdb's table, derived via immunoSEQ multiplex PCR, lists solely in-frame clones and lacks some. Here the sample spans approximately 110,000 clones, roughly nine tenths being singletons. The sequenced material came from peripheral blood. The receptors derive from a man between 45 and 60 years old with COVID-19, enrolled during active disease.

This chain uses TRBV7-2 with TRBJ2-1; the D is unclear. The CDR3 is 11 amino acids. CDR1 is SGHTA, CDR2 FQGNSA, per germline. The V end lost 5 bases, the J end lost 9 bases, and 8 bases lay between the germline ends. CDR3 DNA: TGTGCCAGCAGCCATCCAGGTGAGCAGTTCTTC. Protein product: CASSHPGEQFF. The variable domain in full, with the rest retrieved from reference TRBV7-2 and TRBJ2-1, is GAGVSQSPSNKVTEKGKDVELRCDPISGHTALYWYRQSLGQGLEFLIYFQGNSAPDKSGLPSDRFSAERTGGSVSTLTIQRTQQEDSAVYLCASSHPGEQFFGPGTRLTVL.

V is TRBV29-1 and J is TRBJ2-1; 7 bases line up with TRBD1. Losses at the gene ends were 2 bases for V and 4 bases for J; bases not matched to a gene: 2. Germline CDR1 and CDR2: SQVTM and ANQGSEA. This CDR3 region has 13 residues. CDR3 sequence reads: CSVERQGYNEQFF. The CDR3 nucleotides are TGCAGCGTTGAAAGACAGGGATACAATGAGCAGTTCTTC.

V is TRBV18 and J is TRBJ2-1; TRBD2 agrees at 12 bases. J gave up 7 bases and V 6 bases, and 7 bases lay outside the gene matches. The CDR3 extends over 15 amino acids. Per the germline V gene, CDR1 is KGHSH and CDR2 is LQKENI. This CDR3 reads CASSETSGSLNEQFF. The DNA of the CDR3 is TGTGCCAGCTCCGAGACTAGCGGGAGCTTAAATGAGCAGTTCTTC.

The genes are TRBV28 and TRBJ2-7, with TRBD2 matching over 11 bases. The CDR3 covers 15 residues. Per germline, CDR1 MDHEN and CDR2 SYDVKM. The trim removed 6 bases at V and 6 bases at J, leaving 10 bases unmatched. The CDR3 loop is CASSLGGLAELEQYF. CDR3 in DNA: TGTGCCAGCAGCCTGGGGGGACTAGCGGAACTCGAGCAGTACTTC.

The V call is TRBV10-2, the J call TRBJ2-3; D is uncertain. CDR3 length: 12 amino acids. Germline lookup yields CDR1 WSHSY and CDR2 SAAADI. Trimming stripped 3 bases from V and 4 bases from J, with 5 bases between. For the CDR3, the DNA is TGCGCCAGCAGTGATTCTTCAGATACGCAGTATTTT. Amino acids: CASSDSSDTQYF.

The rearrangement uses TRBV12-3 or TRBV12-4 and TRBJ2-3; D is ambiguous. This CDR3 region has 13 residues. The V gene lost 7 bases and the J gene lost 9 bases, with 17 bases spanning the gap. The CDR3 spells CASNLAPSETQYF. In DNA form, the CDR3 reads TGTGCCAGCAACCTTGCCCCCTCCGAGACGCAGTATTTT.

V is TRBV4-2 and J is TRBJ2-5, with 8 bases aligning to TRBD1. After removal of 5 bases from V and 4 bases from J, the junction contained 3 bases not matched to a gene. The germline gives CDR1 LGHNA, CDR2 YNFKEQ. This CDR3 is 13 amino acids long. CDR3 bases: TGTGCCAGCAGCACCGGGACAGGAGAGACCCAGTACTTC. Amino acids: CASSTGTGETQYF.

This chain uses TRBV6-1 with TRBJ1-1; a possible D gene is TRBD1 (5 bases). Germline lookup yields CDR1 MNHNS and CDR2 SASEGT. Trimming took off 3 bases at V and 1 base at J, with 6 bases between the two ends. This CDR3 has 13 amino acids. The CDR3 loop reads CASSETENTEAFF. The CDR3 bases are TGTGCCAGCAGTGAGACAGAGAACACTGAAGCTTTCTTT.

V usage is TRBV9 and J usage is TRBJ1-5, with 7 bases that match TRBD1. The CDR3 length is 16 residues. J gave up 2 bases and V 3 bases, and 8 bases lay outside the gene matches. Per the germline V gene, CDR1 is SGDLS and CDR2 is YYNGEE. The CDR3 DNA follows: TGTGCCAGCAGCGAAACAGGGGTAAATGGCAATCAGCCCCAGCATTTT. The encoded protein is CASSETGVNGNQPQHF.